There are a few counts of the clone carrying this T cell receptor beta chain. Its antigen remains unknown. The sample comes from a study of CD8 T cells in ankylosing spondylitis. One entry per CDR3 protein, called by TCRdb with MiXCR from the 5' RACE reads. Counted here are about 440,000 distinct CDR3 sequences, approximately 17% occurring once; the ten biggest clones make up approximately 1%. Whole-study findings and limits: For ankylosing spondylitis blood, a TCR beta motif of roughly 8 highly homologous variants appeared characteristic. Some motif variants were previously reported in reactive arthritis synovial fluid and blood. According to the report, clones linked to the disease were significantly enriched in matched synovial fluid samples taken from ankylosing spondylitis patients.

This CDR3 is 15 amino acids long. Germline V gene data show CDR1 as LGHNT and CDR2 as FRNRAP. Trimming at V came to 6 bases and at J to 4 bases, leaving 6 bases not matched to a gene. This receptor was identified in a male donor with ankylosing spondylitis. V gene TRBV12-5 combines with J gene TRBJ2-2, with 9 bases that match TRBD1. The specimen sequenced was blood, either unsorted or a sorted T cell fraction (not recorded which). This chain's CDR3 is CASGTGGRGTGELFF. The CDR3 DNA reads TGTGCTAGTGGCACAGGGGGCCGAGGCACCGGGGAGCTGTTTTTT.